One and the same sample provided the 20 T cell receptor beta chains below, sequenced in a study of Graves' ophthalmopathy and Graves' hyperthyroidism. Amplification of TCR beta CDR3 regions used RNA transcripts. In the first round, RT-PCR was carried out with HTBI primers, and a multiplex PCR formed the second round. MiXCR, run by TCRdb on the multiplex PCR reads, gives a single entry per CDR3 protein. This repertoire shows 740,000 or so distinct CDR3 sequences, approximately 40% found once; its top ten account for approximately 43%. The sample comprised peripheral blood. These receptors were taken from an adult man with Graves' ophthalmopathy.

This chain connects TRBV25-1 to TRBJ2-2; 12 nucleotides match TRBD1. After removal of 5 bases from V and 2 bases from J, the junction contained 6 bases not matched to a gene. The CDR3 is made up of 17 amino acids. Germline V gene data show CDR1 as MGHDK and CDR2 as SYGVNS. The CDR3 nucleotides are TGTGCCAGCAGTTTAGCGGGACAGGGGGCAAACACCGGGGAGCTGTTTTTT. Protein sequence: CASSLAGQGANTGELFF.

This clonotype showed up just a few times. The chain carries TRBV7-8 and TRBJ2-7, with 7 bases lining up with TRBD2. The CDR3 length is 16 residues. The V and J ends lost 5 bases and 0 bases, in that order; junction bases with no gene match: 10. Germline CDR1 SGHVS, CDR2 FQNEAQ. The CDR3 DNA sequence: TGTGCCAGCAGCCCCCGTTATAGCGGGTACTCCTACGAGCAGTACTTC. Its translation is CASSPRYSGYSYEQYF.

The V call is TRBV10-3, the J call TRBJ2-2, with D tentatively TRBD2 (6 bases). Looked up from germline, CDR1 is ENHRY and CDR2 is SYGVKD. CDR3 length equals 14 residues. V was shortened by 6 bases and J by 0 bases, with 8 bases between the two germline ends. This CDR3 is CAIRGLPNTGELFF. The CDR3 region has the DNA TGTGCCATCAGAGGACTACCGAACACCGGGGAGCTGTTTTTT.

The chain is built from TRBV9 and TRBJ1-3, with TRBD1 matching 7 bases. Germline values: CDR1 SGDLS, CDR2 YYNGEE. This CDR3 is built from 17 residues. V trimming: 4 bases; J trimming: 0 bases; junction bases outside the gene matches: 10. The chain's CDR3 is CASSPRTGTHSGNTIYF. In DNA form, the CDR3 reads TGTGCCAGCAGCCCGCGGACAGGCACACACTCTGGAAACACCATATATTTT.

The sample holds many counts of this clonotype. This rearrangement joins TRBV2 to TRBJ1-4; 8 bases are shared with TRBD1. The length of the CDR3 is 16 residues. The junction had 13 bases not matched to a gene; V was cut back by 6 bases and J by 7 bases. The germline V gene encodes CDR1 SNHLY and CDR2 FYNNEI. The DNA for the CDR3 is TGTGCCAGCAGGTGGACAGGGACTGTGGCTGGTGAAAAACTGTTTTTT. This translates into CASRWTGTVAGEKLFF.

V and J are TRBV25-1 and TRBJ1-4; D is unclear. V lost 8 bases to trimming and J lost 0 bases, with 10 bases between them. Germline CDR1 reads MGHDK; CDR2 reads SYGVNS. CDR3 length: 14 residues. The CDR3 DNA is TGTGCCAGCCGGGATGACGCAACTAATGAAAAACTGTTTTTT. Translated, it gives CASRDDATNEKLFF. Full variable domain (missing parts from reference TRBV25-1 and TRBJ1-4): EADIYQTPRYLVIGTGKKITLECSQTMGHDKMYWYQQDPGMELHLIHYSYGVNSTEKGDLSSESTVSRIRTEHFPLTLESARPSHTSQYLCASRDDATNEKLFFGSGTQLSVL.

V gene TRBV7-4 combines with J gene TRBJ2-2, with D perhaps matching TRBD1 (6 bases). The CDR3 runs 15 residues. Germline-derived CDR1 and CDR2 are SGHVT and SQSDAQ. The V gene lost 2 bases and the J gene lost 2 bases, with 9 bases spanning the gap. The CDR3 spells CASSLLGTNTGELFF. CDR3 bases: TGTGCCAGCAGCTTACTCGGGACAAACACCGGGGAGCTGTTTTTT.

The rearrangement uses TRBV10-3 and TRBJ2-6; TRBD1 is a possible D gene (5 bases). CDR3 length: 17 amino acids. CDR1 is ENHRY, CDR2 SYGVKD, per germline. With 10 bases removed from V and 2 bases from J, the gap between germline ends came to 21 bases. The CDR3 DNA sequence: TGTGCCAGCAGCTCTCCAGGGAAGGGGCCTGGGGCCAACGTCCTGACTTTC. Translation gives CASSSPGKGPGANVLTF.

In the case of this clonotype: Lacking the conserved final phenylalanine or tryptophan, this CDR3 likely reflects a read error. The chain joins TRBV9 to TRBJ1-2; D is ambiguous. Trimming cost V 4 bases and J 7 bases, with 11 bases left between them. The germline CDR1 and CDR2 sequences are SGDLS and YYNGEE. This CDR3 spans 12 amino acids. CDR3 in amino acids: CASSQGDSGYTL. CDR3 nucleotides: TGTGCCAGCAGCCAAGGTGATTCTGGCTACACCCTC.

For this clonotype: A read error may explain this, as a much larger clone is one base away. The chain is built from TRBV25-1 and TRBJ1-2; maybe TRBD1 (5 bases). Germline values: CDR1 MGHDK, CDR2 SYGVNS. V lost 6 bases and J 2 bases, leaving 19 bases between the germline ends. This CDR3 is built from 16 residues. Here the CDR3 reads CASSVGRTWGNYGYTF. CDR3 coding DNA: TGTGCCAGCAGCGTTGGAAGGACCTGGGGGAACTATGGCTACACCTTC.

This clonotype was counted a few times. The CDR3 DNA reads TGTGCCAGCAGCAGGGGCCGCGGCAATCAGCCCCAGCATTTT. This gives the protein CASSRGRGNQPQHF. The chain combines TRBV9 with TRBJ1-5, with D possibly TRBD1 on 5 matching bases. The CDR3 has 14 amino acids. Trimming left V 4 bases short and J 2 bases short, with 10 bases between. CDR1 and CDR2 from the germline V gene are SGDLS and YYNGEE.

This clonotype has a count of ten or more. V usage is TRBV12-3 or TRBV12-4 and J usage is TRBJ1-2; D not resolved. This CDR3 has 12 amino acids. Trimming took 5 bases from V and 8 from J, leaving 12 bases between them. The CDR3 region has the DNA TGTGCCAGCAGTCCGGGGAGGGTCGGCTACACCTTC. Translation: CASSPGRVGYTF.

The rearrangement uses TRBV7-8 and TRBJ2-7; D is unclear. Trimming shortened V by 10 bases and J by 0 bases, and 16 bases separated the two germline ends. The germline V gene encodes CDR1 SGHVS and CDR2 FQNEAQ. CDR3 length: 14 residues. The CDR3 is CAISESRRSYEQYF. CDR3 sequence (DNA): TGTGCCATCAGTGAGTCTAGACGCTCCTACGAGCAGTACTTC.

This clonotype has a handful of counts. The V call is TRBV20-1, the J call TRBJ2-5; 8 bases are a match to TRBD2. The CDR3 length is 14 residues. Trimming removed 7 bases from V and 5 bases from J; junction bases left unmatched: 12. CDR1 and CDR2 (germline): DFQATT, SNEGSKA (reference sequence). The CDR3 DNA is TGCAGTGGGGGACTAGGAGTTTACGGGGAGACCCAGTACTTC. Translated, it gives CSGGLGVYGETQYF.

This clonotype was picked up one time. V and J are TRBV10-3 and TRBJ1-2, with D unclear. The CDR3 spans 14 residues. Between the trimmed V and J ends, which lost 6 bases and 3 bases, there was a span of 14 bases. The V gene's germline CDR1 is ENHRY and CDR2 SYGVKD. The CDR3 nucleotides are TGTGCCATCAGCGTTGAAAGCAACTACTATGGCTACACCTTC. Amino acids: CAISVESNYYGYTF.

This clonotype occurred once. No conserved phenylalanine or tryptophan is present at the end of the CDR3, so a read error is the likely explanation. No DNA is shown, since the ends of the CDR3 on it are uncertain; the CDR3 is the one TCRdb lists. The chain combines TRBV13 with TRBJ2-5; the D call TRBD1 from the table was never checked on the DNA. In germline, CDR1 is PRHDT, CDR2 FYEKMQ (reference sequence). A total of 14 residues make up the CDR3, ends included. The CDR3 sequence: CASSFRTGQRTQDL.

In its sample, this clonotype was seen once. Just one base apart from a much larger clone, this may be a read error. The chain has TRBV19 and TRBJ1-5, with 8 bases aligning to TRBD1. CDR1 is LNHDA and CDR2 is SQIVND in the germline V gene (reference sequence). The CDR3 has 15 amino acids. CDR3 region: CAGSPTGDSNQPQHF. The CDR3 bases are TGTGCCGGTAGCCCGACAGGGGATAGCAATCAGCCCCAGCATTTT.

J is TRBJ1-1 and V is TRBV14; no clear D gene. This CDR3 region has 16 residues. Germline V CDR1 and CDR2: SGHDN, FVKESK. V was shortened by 0 bases and J by 0 bases, with 11 bases between the two germline ends. CDR3 bases: TGTGCCAGCAGCCAAGATTTTGGAAGAATGAACACTGAAGCTTTCTTT. Its translation is CASSQDFGRMNTEAFF.

This clonotype came up a few times. An end of the junction does not agree with germline; a read error may underlie this. The chain uses TRBV2 and TRBJ1-2; D unresolved. This CDR3 has 14 residues. CDR1 SNHLY and CDR2 FYNNEI come from the germline V gene. The CDR3 region is CASSRDTANYGHTF. The CDR3 coding sequence is TGTGCCAGCAGTCGAGACACGGCTAACTATGGCCACACCTTC.

This clonotype has more than one count but fewer than ten. The chain uses TRBV2 and TRBJ1-5; D is undetermined. Trimming removed 7 bases from V and 0 bases from J, with 13 bases in between. Germline V gene data show CDR1 as SNHLY and CDR2 as FYNNEI. This CDR3 comprises 15 residues. CDR3 in amino acids: CASIRTVYSNQPQHF. CDR3 in DNA: TGTGCCAGCATTAGGACGGTCTATAGCAATCAGCCCCAGCATTTT.